This T cell receptor beta chain was retrieved from a study of PD-1 blockade in classical Hodgkin lymphoma. Study summary: Nivolumab was administered to patients intravenously at 3 mg/kg every 2 weeks.

Assay: immunoSEQ multiplex PCR; the TCRdb copy retains only in-frame clones and omits some. The data contain around 12,000 clones, more than 60% of them singletons. Findings of the study overall: Causes of the repertoire differences remain undefined, possibly disease activity or prior therapy. A reduction in baseline TCR diversity was reportedly seen in newly diagnosed patients relative to healthy donors. By C4D1 there was a significant rise in CD4+ TCR diversity but not in CD8+ TCR diversity.

Relapse was seen in all patients after autologous stem cell transplantation, and brentuximab vedotin exposure was variable. CD8+ T cell isolation from thawed PBMCs was performed by magnetic negative selection. Trimming at V came to 3 bases and at J to 5 bases, leaving 4 bases not matched to a gene. Germline-derived CDR1 and CDR2 are SGHVS and FQNEAQ. The CDR3 consists of 14 residues. Remarks on this clone: Its specificity is unknown.

The sequencing used CD8+ T cells from blood, collected at baseline. The receptor's source is a human donor with classical Hodgkin lymphoma. The rearrangement links TRBV7-8 to TRBJ2-3; the match to TRBD2 covers 8 bases. The CDR3 is CASSFSAGEDTQYF. For the CDR3, the DNA is TGTGCCAGCAGCTTCTCAGCGGGGGAAGATACGCAGTATTTT.